A selection of T cell receptor beta chains follows, all from one sample in a study of blood T cell repertoires in COVID-19. Method: immunoSEQ multiplex PCR; TCRdb's copy keeps in-frame clones and lacks some. The table records under 200,000 clones, around 77% of them present only once. The sequenced sample consisted of peripheral blood. Receptors were obtained from a man aged 60-69 years with active or convalescent COVID-19. CDR3s include the opening cysteine and the closing phenylalanine or tryptophan. A D gene is named only where the DNA matches it firmly. Size is omitted from some rows. Given values are once, few, many or a class for expanded clones.

v_call	cdr3_length	d_call	clone_size	j_call	cdr3_nt	cdr3_aa
TRBV24-1	16	TRBD2	few	TRBJ2-3	TGTGCCACCAGTGGCCCCTCCAGCGGGAGGTCAGATACGCAGTATTTT	CATSGPSSGRSDTQYF
TRBV9	15	TRBD1	NA	TRBJ1-2	TGTGCCAGCAGCGGGGGACAGGCTTATAACTATGGCTACACCTTC	CASSGGQAYNYGYTF
TRBV3-1/TRBV3-2	19	TRBD2	NA	TRBJ2-1	TGTGCCAGCAGCCAAGGGCTAGCGGGCCCGTCATCCCCCTACAATGAGCAGTTCTTC	CASSQGLAGPSSPYNEQFF
TRBV7-9	16	NA	once	TRBJ2-7	TGTGCCAGCAGTCCACGAACGACAGAAGCGTCCTACGAGCAGTACTTC	CASSPRTTEASYEQYF
TRBV5-1	13	NA	NA	TRBJ1-1	TGCGCCAGCACCTACAGGGCCAACACTGAAGCTTTCTTT	CASTYRANTEAFF
TRBV9	15	TRBD1	NA	TRBJ2-7	TGTGCCAGCAGCCCCTGGGACAGGGTGACGTACGAGCAGTACTTC	CASSPWDRVTYEQYF
TRBV28	17	TRBD2	NA	TRBJ2-1	TGTGCCAGCAGCCAGGGACTAGCGGGAACCACTCGGAATGAGCAGTTCTTC	CASSQGLAGTTRNEQFF
TRBV29-1	15	TRBD2	NA	TRBJ2-2	TGCAGCGTTGAGTTAGGTAGCGGGAGAACCGGGGAGCTGTTTTTT	CSVELGSGRTGELFF
TRBV7-8	18	TRBD2	NA	TRBJ2-6	TGTGCCAGCAGCTTAGAAGCGGGAGCAGTCAGTGGGGCCAACGTCCTGACTTTC	CASSLEAGAVSGANVLTF
TRBV5-4	16	NA	NA	TRBJ2-2	TGTGCCAGCAGCTTACCGGGTCCTGACCCCACCGGGGAGCTGTTTTTT	CASSLPGPDPTGELFF
TRBV10-1	19	TRBD1	few	TRBJ2-6	TGCGCCAGCAGTGGATACCGGGACAGGGTCGCCTCTGGGGCCAACGTCCTGACTTTC	CASSGYRDRVASGANVLTF
TRBV7-8	13	NA	NA	TRBJ2-1	TGTGCCAGCAGCTTAGCGTCCGCGGGAGAGCAGTTCTTC	CASSLASAGEQFF
TRBV9	13	TRBD1	NA	TRBJ2-2	TGTGCCAGCAGCGAGGCGTCACAGGGGTTGCTGTTTTTT	CASSEASQGLLFF
TRBV18	14	TRBD1	few	TRBJ1-1	TGTGCCAGCTCGCAACAGGGGATGAACACTGAAGCTTTCTTT	CASSQQGMNTEAFF
TRBV15	14	NA	NA	TRBJ2-7	TGTGCCACCAGCAGAGAAACCCCAGGGTTCAAGCAGTACTTC	CATSRETPGFKQYF
TRBV5-5	12	NA	NA	TRBJ1-2	TGTGCCAGCAGCTTGGGAGGCAGAGACTACACCTTC	CASSLGGRDYTF
TRBV7-2	18	TRBD2	NA	TRBJ2-3	TGTGCCAGCAGCCCCGGAGTAGCGGGAGAATGGTTCGCGGATACGCAGTATTTT	CASSPGVAGEWFADTQYF
TRBV28	16	TRBD2	NA	TRBJ2-1	TGTGCCAGCAGTTTATGGGGGGGGGATACCTACAATGAGCAGTTCTTC	CASSLWGGDTYNEQFF
TRBV11-3	13	NA	NA	TRBJ2-1	TGTGCCAGCAGCTTAGGGGGCCTCGGGGAGCAGTTCTTC	CASSLGGLGEQFF
TRBV19	14	NA	once	TRBJ1-1	TGTGCCAGTAGTACGACAGCGGGGGACACTGAAGCTTTCTTT	CASSTTAGDTEAFF
TRBV12-3/TRBV12-4	13	TRBD2	NA	TRBJ2-7	TGTGCCAGCAGTTTAGGACTAGCGGTCGAGCAGTACTTC	CASSLGLAVEQYF
TRBV6-6	15	TRBD2	NA	TRBJ2-7	TGTGCCAGCAGCAGGACTAGCGGGAGTACCTACGAGCAGTACTTC	CASSRTSGSTYEQYF
TRBV5-8	16	TRBD1	NA	TRBJ2-3	TGTGCCAGCAGCACACCGGGACAGGTGATCCCAGATACGCAGTATTTT	CASSTPGQVIPDTQYF
TRBV23-1	14	NA	NA	TRBJ1-1	TGCGCCAGCAGTCAATCTCTTTTGAACACTGAAGCTTTCTTT	CASSQSLLNTEAFF
TRBV28	12	TRBD1	NA	TRBJ2-7	TGTGCCAGCAGGTCGACAGGGGACGAGCAGTACTTC	CASRSTGDEQYF
TRBV6-5	14	TRBD2	NA	TRBJ2-7	TGTGCCAGCAGGCTGGGGGGGAGTGCATTCGAGCAGTACTTC	CASRLGGSAFEQYF
TRBV27	14	NA	NA	TRBJ1-5	TGTGCCAGCAGACGACAGGTGGACAATCAGCCCCAGCATTTT	CASRRQVDNQPQHF
TRBV7-9	16	NA	NA	TRBJ1-2	TGTGCCAGCAGCTTAGCGGAAGCCAGGTATTATTATGGCTACACCTTC	CASSLAEARYYYGYTF
TRBV19	16	NA	few	TRBJ1-1	TGTGCCAGTAGTCTAAAAGGCCCTAAGCGGAACACTGAAGCTTTCTTT	CASSLKGPKRNTEAFF
TRBV11-2	14	NA	NA	TRBJ2-7	TGTGCCAGCAGCTCCCTCTCACCGGGGAGCGAGCAGTACTTC	CASSSLSPGSEQYF
TRBV19	13	TRBD1	few	TRBJ1-2	TGTGCCACTGGGACAGGGGCACCTAATGGCTACACCTTC	CATGTGAPNGYTF
TRBV5-6	13	NA	NA	TRBJ2-2	TGTGCCAGCAGCTTCGACCGAGCGCGGGAGCTGTTTTTT	CASSFDRARELFF
TRBV5-1	16	NA	NA	TRBJ1-5	TGCGCCAGCAGCTTGGATGGCCCAGGTCCCAGTCAGCCCCAGCATTTT	CASSLDGPGPSQPQHF
TRBV7-6	18	NA	NA	TRBJ2-2	TGTGCCAGCAGCTTAGCCCTTAGAACAGGGTCGAACACCGGGGAGCTGTTTTTT	CASSLALRTGSNTGELFF
TRBV19	13	TRBD1	once	TRBJ1-1	TGTGCCAGTAGTGCCCAACGGGACAGGGCAGCTTTCTTT	CASSAQRDRAAFF
TRBV7-2	15	NA	NA	TRBJ2-5	TGTGCCAGCAGCTTAGAATTCGGAGACTACGGGACCCAGTACTTC	CASSLEFGDYGTQYF
TRBV20-1	14	TRBD2	NA	TRBJ2-1	TGCAGTGCTAGTATGGGACTAGCGAGGAATGAGCAGTTCTTC	CSASMGLARNEQFF
TRBV7-8	12	NA	NA	TRBJ1-2	TGTGCCAGCAGCCAAGGGGGACGGGGCTACACCTTC	CASSQGGRGYTF
TRBV10-3	15	NA	NA	TRBJ2-6	TGTGCCATCGCCCCAGATGCCTCTGGGGCCAACGTCCTGACTTTC	CAIAPDASGANVLTF
TRBV27	13	TRBD1	NA	TRBJ2-7	TGTGCCAGCACCCTCCGGACAGGGCACGAGCAGTACTTC	CASTLRTGHEQYF
TRBV19	19	TRBD2	few	TRBJ2-1	TGTGCCAGTAGTATAGTCCCCGGACTAGATATCCTCTACCCGCATGAGCAGTTCTTC	CASSIVPGLDILYPHEQFF
TRBV12-5	13	NA	NA	TRBJ2-3	TGTGCTAGTGCTCAACCCCCGGCAGATACGCAGTATTTT	CASAQPPADTQYF
TRBV24-1	17	NA	once	TRBJ1-1	TGTGCCACCAGTGACCCTGGTTCGGGGGAGGGCTACACTGAAGCTTTCTTT	CATSDPGSGEGYTEAFF
TRBV9	15	NA	NA	TRBJ2-2	TGTGCCAGCAGCGTAGAAGGTCAGAGGACCGGGGAGCTGTTTTTT	CASSVEGQRTGELFF
TRBV5-4	15	TRBD2	NA	TRBJ2-5	TGTGCCAGCAGCTTGCCTAGCGGGAGCCAAGAGACCCAGTACTTC	CASSLPSGSQETQYF
TRBV6-6	16	TRBD1	NA	TRBJ2-3	TGTGCCAGCAGTTACTCGAACAGGGGTAGCACAGATACGCAGTATTTT	CASSYSNRGSTDTQYF
TRBV19	22	TRBD1	NA	TRBJ1-5	TGTGCCAGTAGTATCCCCCGACGAACCGGGACAGGGGACGATGATAGCAATCAGCCCCAGCATTTT	CASSIPRRTGTGDDDSNQPQHF
TRBV5-1	16	TRBD2	NA	TRBJ2-7	TGCGCCAGCAGCTGGGCTGGTAGCGGGAGTTACTACGAGCAGTACTTC	CASSWAGSGSYYEQYF
TRBV18	17	TRBD2	NA	TRBJ2-3	TGTGCCAGCTCACGTCTAGGACTAGCGGGAGGATACGATACGCAGTATTTT	CASSRLGLAGGYDTQYF
TRBV7-2	14	NA	NA	TRBJ2-7	TGTGCCAGCAGCTTAGGACTTCGGCGGTACGAGCAGTACTTC	CASSLGLRRYEQYF
TRBV6-5	13	NA	NA	TRBJ2-7	TGTGCCAGCGGGGGCTGGCAGCCCTACGAGCAGTACTTC	CASGGWQPYEQYF
TRBV10-1	11	NA	NA	TRBJ2-7	TGCGCCAGCAGTGATACTAGCTCGCAGTACTTC	CASSDTSSQYF